This passage covers 26 T cell receptor beta chains from one sample sequenced in a study of T-cell reconstitution after alpha-beta-depleted transplantation in children. Unique molecular identifiers were incorporated into the prepared TCRbeta library. TCRdb analysed the PCR reads with MiXCR anew, one entry per CDR3 protein. The sample carries around 400,000 distinct CDR3 sequences, about a fifth recorded once. The sequences come from PBMCs from the stem cell graft donor, collected from the stem cell graft. All receptors derive from a human donor who donated a stem cell graft to a child with acute myeloid leukemia.

This clonotype was counted only a few times. The chain is built from TRBV11-2 and TRBJ2-3, with 7 bases lining up with TRBD2. After removal of 5 bases from V and 6 bases from J, the junction contained 14 bases not matched to a gene. From germline, CDR1 is SGHAT and CDR2 FQNNGV. CDR3 length equals 16 residues. The CDR3 loop is CASSPPRSGVLDTQYF. The CDR3 DNA follows: TGTGCCAGCAGCCCTCCTCGAAGCGGGGTATTGGATACGCAGTATTTT.

The chain carries TRBV29-1 and TRBJ1-3; D not resolved. Trimming took off 7 bases at V and 2 bases at J, with 6 bases between the two ends. Germline V gives CDR1 SQVTM, CDR2 ANQGSEA. This CDR3 is 11 amino acids long. CDR3 sequence (DNA): TGCAGCGGAGAGACTGGAAACACCATATATTTT. Translated: CSGETGNTIYF.

This clonotype was seen more than once but under ten times. This chain joins TRBV27 and TRBJ2-7, with D perhaps matching TRBD2 (6 bases). Trimming shortened V by 0 bases and J by 3 bases, and 15 bases separated the two germline ends. CDR3 length: 16 amino acids. Germline-derived CDR1 and CDR2 are MNHEY and SMNVEV (reference sequence). The CDR3, as DNA: TGTGCCAGCAGTTTATCGGGACTGTCCGACCTCTACGAGCAGTACTTC. Translated: CASSLSGLSDLYEQYF.

This clonotype was found many times. This chain joins TRBV29-1 and TRBJ1-2; no firm D call. This CDR3 has 13 residues. V was clipped by 4 bases and J by 1 base, with 10 bases between them. Germline V CDR1 and CDR2: SQVTM, ANQGSEA. The CDR3 loop is CSVGNTINYGYTF. The CDR3 nucleotides are TGCAGCGTTGGAAACACCATTAACTATGGCTACACCTTC. Full variable domain (remainder filled in from reference TRBV29-1 and TRBJ1-2): SAVISQKPSRDICQRGTSLTIQCQVDSQVTMMFWYRQQPGQSLTLIATANQGSEATYESGFVIDKFPISRPNLTFSTLTVSNMSPEDSSIYLCSVGNTINYGYTFGSGTRLTVV.

This rearrangement joins TRBV7-3 to TRBJ2-3; D is ambiguous. Trimming took off 5 bases at V and 5 bases at J, with 11 bases between the two ends. CDR3 length: 13 amino acids. The V gene's germline CDR1 is SGHTA and CDR2 FQGTGA. The CDR3 here is CASSRDSRDTQYF. For the CDR3, the DNA is TGTGCCAGCAGCCGTGACTCCCGAGATACGCAGTATTTT. Combining the CDR3 with reference TRBV7-3 and TRBJ2-3 gives the whole variable domain GAGVSQTPSNKVTEKGKYVELRCDPISGHTALYWYRQSLGQGPEFLIYFQGTGAADDSGLPNDRFFAVRPEGSVSTLKIQRTERGDSAVYLCASSRDSRDTQYFGPGTRLTVL.

This clonotype is a singleton in its sample. This chain connects TRBV5-1 to TRBJ2-1; D unclear. Trimming took off 0 bases at V and 1 base at J, with 8 bases between the two ends. The CDR3 has 15 residues. The germline V gene has CDR1 SGHRS and CDR2 YFSETQ. CDR3 bases: TGCGCCAGCAGCTTGGTGTCTAGTTCCTACAATGAGCAGTTCTTC. Translation gives CASSLVSSSYNEQFF.

The chain couples TRBV6-2 or TRBV6-3 to TRBJ1-1; D gene ambiguous. Trimming removed 5 bases from V and 2 bases from J, with 9 bases in between. This CDR3 region has 13 residues. The germline V gene encodes CDR1 MNHEY and CDR2 SVGEGT. CDR3 bases: TGTGCCAGCAGTATACGGCCCAACACTGAAGCTTTCTTT. Translation gives CASSIRPNTEAFF.

This clonotype appeared many times. The chain couples TRBV20-1 to TRBJ2-3; D tentatively reads TRBD1 or TRBD2 (6 bases each). There are 12 residues in the CDR3. With 5 bases removed from V and 3 bases from J, the gap between germline ends came to 9 bases. The germline gives CDR1 DFQATT, CDR2 SNEGSKA (reference sequence). This CDR3 is CSAGGGTDTQYF. The CDR3 bases are TGCAGTGCTGGAGGGGGGACAGATACGCAGTATTTT.

This clonotype was counted between two and nine times. The chain uses TRBV10-3 and TRBJ2-7, with 7 bases fitting TRBD1. V shed 3 bases, J shed 3 bases, and the junction held 5 bases outside the gene matches. CDR3 length equals 14 residues. Per germline, CDR1 ENHRY and CDR2 SYGVKD. CDR3 DNA sequence: TGTGCCATCAGTGAAGGGGGCCTCTTCTACGAGCAGTACTTC. It is translated as CAISEGGLFYEQYF.

This clonotype was seen a handful of times. This chain joins TRBV12-3 or TRBV12-4 and TRBJ2-7; D is unclear. V lost 0 bases and J lost 2, with 8 bases in between. The CDR3 has 14 amino acids. CDR3 bases: TGTGCCAGCAGTTTAGCGTCGGTAACCTACGAGCAGTACTTC. Its protein product is CASSLASVTYEQYF.

This clonotype was observed at least ten times. The chain couples TRBV29-1 to TRBJ2-3, with a possible D match to TRBD2 (6 bases). The CDR3 is made up of 13 amino acids. Germline CDR1 reads SQVTM; CDR2 reads ANQGSEA. V shed 4 bases and J shed 0 bases, with 8 bases lying between them. The CDR3 is CSVATRSTDTQYF. The CDR3 DNA sequence: TGCAGCGTTGCGACTAGGAGCACAGATACGCAGTATTTT.

This clonotype was observed at least ten times. The chain has TRBV27 and TRBJ1-5; a possible D gene is TRBD1 (5 bases). V was pared by 5 bases and J by 1 base, with 9 bases between. The CDR3 runs to 14 residues. Germline CDR1 MNHEY, CDR2 SMNVEV (reference sequence). This chain's CDR3 is CASSRGGSNQPQHF. In nucleotides, the CDR3 is TGTGCCAGCAGTCGCGGGGGGAGCAATCAGCCCCAGCATTTT.

CDR3 sequence (DNA): TGCGCCAGCAGCCCCGGGGGATTAGGCACCGGGGAGCTGTTTTTT. It is translated as CASSPGGLGTGELFF. The V call is TRBV10-1, the J call TRBJ2-2, with D possibly matching TRBD2 (6 bases). The V gene lost 6 bases and the J gene lost 4 bases, with 15 bases spanning the gap. The V gene's germline CDR1 is WNHNN and CDR2 SYGVQD (reference sequence). This CDR3 has 15 amino acids.

This clonotype was detected many times. The CDR3 DNA follows: TGTGCCAGCAGACCATCCCGGGACGGAGAAACCGGGGAGCTGTTTTTT. This sequence encodes CASRPSRDGETGELFF. The chain is built from TRBV12-3 or TRBV12-4 and TRBJ2-2, with D perhaps matching TRBD1 or TRBD2 (5 bases each). Trimming cost V 6 bases and J 5 bases, with 19 bases left between them. This CDR3 has 16 amino acids.

This clonotype was counted between two and nine times. This rearrangement joins TRBV6-5 to TRBJ2-1; D is unclear. Germline CDR1 is MNHEY and CDR2 is SVGAGI. V lost 0 bases and J lost 1, with 7 bases in between. The CDR3 contains 15 residues. CDR3 sequence reads: CASSYSGRSYNEQFF. CDR3 in DNA: TGTGCCAGCAGTTACTCCGGACGTTCCTACAATGAGCAGTTCTTC.

V is TRBV5-6 and J is TRBJ2-3, with a tentative D call TRBD1 (5 bases). The V end was cut by 4 bases, the J end by 2 bases, with 14 bases between. This CDR3 is built from 15 residues. Per germline, CDR1 SGHDT and CDR2 YYEEEE. The CDR3 DNA follows: TGTGCCAGCAGCCGCCTGTCGACAGCCACAGATACGCAGTATTTT. It is translated as CASSRLSTATDTQYF. Full variable domain (missing parts from reference TRBV5-6 and TRBJ2-3): DAGVTQSPTHLIKTRGQQVTLRCSPKSGHDTVSWYQQALGQGPQFIFQYYEEEERQRGNFPDRFSGHQFPNYSSELNVNALLLGDSALYLCASSRLSTATDTQYFGPGTRLTVL.

The chain has TRBV5-1 and TRBJ2-3; D possibly uses TRBD1 or TRBD2 (5 bases each). CDR3 length equals 16 residues. V lost 0 bases to trimming and J lost 5 bases, with 16 bases between them. CDR1 is SGHRS and CDR2 is YFSETQ in the germline V gene. The CDR3 spells CASSLVGDPGIDTQYF. The DNA of the CDR3 is TGCGCCAGCAGCTTGGTCGGGGACCCTGGAATAGATACGCAGTATTTT.

This clonotype was seen at least ten times. CDR3 in amino acids: CSVGQGDSTGELFF. CDR3 sequence (DNA): TGCAGCGTTGGACAGGGAGATTCCACCGGGGAGCTGTTTTTT. This sequence joins TRBV29-1 and TRBJ2-2, with 7 bases aligning to TRBD1. Per the germline V gene, CDR1 is SQVTM and CDR2 is ANQGSEA. This CDR3 contains 14 residues. V lost 4 bases to trimming and J lost 4 bases; unmatched junction nucleotides: 6.

The chain carries TRBV18 and TRBJ2-7, with D unresolved. This CDR3 region has 14 residues. The V gene's germline CDR1 is KGHSH and CDR2 LQKENI. Trimming cost V 1 base and J 3 bases, with 10 bases left between them. The CDR3 DNA follows: TGTGCCAGCTCACCACAGGTGCCAAACTACGAGCAGTACTTC. It codes for CASSPQVPNYEQYF.

Concerning this clonotype itself: The junction departs from the called germline gene at one end, perhaps through a read error. The chain carries TRBV12-3 or TRBV12-4 and TRBJ2-6; 7 nucleotides agree with TRBD1. The CDR3 is made up of 15 amino acids. Here the CDR3 DNA reads TGTACCAGCAGCCTCACAGGGGTCGGGGCCAACGTCCTGACTTTC. This translates into CTSSLTGVGANVLTF.

This clonotype was detected a few times. CDR3: CASSSVGSPGNTIYF. The CDR3 DNA sequence: TGTGCCAGCAGCAGCGTGGGGTCCCCTGGAAACACCATATATTTT. The rearrangement links TRBV6-1 to TRBJ1-3; unclear D gene. Per the germline V gene, CDR1 is MNHNS and CDR2 is SASEGT. The CDR3 runs to 15 residues. Trimming removed 6 bases at V and 2 bases at J, with 14 bases between.

The V call is TRBV5-1, the J call TRBJ1-1; possible D gene TRBD1, 6 bases. Trimming stripped 4 bases from V and 2 bases from J, with 12 bases between. The CDR3 has 14 amino acids. Germline V gives CDR1 SGHRS, CDR2 YFSETQ. Here the CDR3 reads CASSRTDLNTEAFF. For the CDR3, the DNA is TGCGCCAGCAGCCGGACAGACCTTAACACTGAAGCTTTCTTT. Full variable domain (missing parts from reference TRBV5-1 and TRBJ1-1): KAGVTQTPRYLIKTRGQQVTLSCSPISGHRSVSWYQQTPGQGLQFLFEYFSETQRNKGNFPGRFSGRQFSNSRSEMNVSTLELGDSALYLCASSRTDLNTEAFFGQGTRLTVV.

The J gene is TRBJ2-7, the V gene TRBV2, with TRBD1 matching 12 bases. The CDR3 covers 17 residues. The germline CDR1 and CDR2 sequences are SNHLY and FYNNEI. J gave up 5 bases and V 9 bases, and 17 bases lay outside the gene matches. This CDR3 reads CASTIKHPGQGADEQYF. CDR3 nucleotide sequence: TGTGCCAGTACCATCAAGCACCCGGGACAGGGGGCGGACGAGCAGTACTTC.

This clonotype was seen ten or more times. This chain joins TRBV28 and TRBJ2-7; D is perhaps TRBD1 (7 bases). V was clipped by 5 bases and J by 2 bases, with 13 bases between them. This CDR3 comprises 14 residues. CDR1 is MDHEN, CDR2 SYDVKM, per germline. The CDR3 nucleotides are TGTGCCAGCAGTCAGGGGGGTCTGGCCTACGAGCAGTACTTC. Amino acids: CASSQGGLAYEQYF.

The DNA of the CDR3 is TGCGCCAGCAGCCAAGCTGGGAGCGGGGCCATCTCCTACAATGAGCAGTTCTTC. Residues: CASSQAGSGAISYNEQFF. V gene TRBV4-3 combines with J gene TRBJ2-1, with 7 bases lining up with TRBD2. This CDR3 has 18 amino acids. The V and J ends lost 1 base and 0 bases, in that order; junction bases with no gene match: 9. Germline V gene data show CDR1 as LGHNA and CDR2 as YSLEER.

V gene TRBV9 combines with J gene TRBJ2-7; D is unclear. V lost 0 bases and J lost 3, with 7 bases in between. This CDR3 has 13 amino acids. Germline assignment: CDR1 SGDLS and CDR2 YYNGEE. CDR3 sequence reads: CASSVDVSYEQYF. In DNA form, the CDR3 reads TGTGCCAGCAGCGTAGACGTCAGCTACGAGCAGTACTTC.